These 19 T cell receptor beta chains came from one sample sequenced in a study of blood T cells in healthy people across ages. A sample-barcoded 5' primer and a J-beta primer mix were used in a second PCR of roughly 7 to 11 cycles. TCRdb used MiXCR to reprocess the 5' RACE reads, holding one entry per CDR3 protein. Here the sample spans about a million distinct CDR3 sequences, just over 50% being singletons. The sequencing input was blood. The receptors here all came from a woman aged 60-75 years in good health.

This rearrangement joins TRBV28 to TRBJ2-4, with 11 bases identical to TRBD2. Near its end, the DNA agrees better with TRBJ2-7, so the J call may be wrong. The CDR3 covers 15 residues. Germline V gives CDR1 MDHEN, CDR2 SYDVKM. The CDR3 bases are TGTGCCACTGAAGTTAGCGGGAGGGCCACGAGCGAGCAGTACTTC. Translated: CATEVSGRATSEQYF.

This chain links TRBV4-1 with TRBJ2-7; maybe TRBD2 (5 bases). Germline CDR1 MGHRA, CDR2 YSYEKL. This CDR3 spans 16 amino acids. V lost 1 base to trimming and J lost 3 bases, with 16 bases between them. DNA of the CDR3: TGCGCCAGCAGCCAAGTGGTCCCGGACTTCTACTACGAGCAGTACTTC. Protein product: CASSQVVPDFYYEQYF.

The chain uses TRBV4-3 and TRBJ2-1; no definite D call. V lost 1 base, J lost 3 bases, and 7 bases lay in between. CDR1 LGHNA and CDR2 YSLEER come from the germline V gene. The CDR3 consists of 14 residues. The CDR3 DNA reads as TGCGCCAGCAGCCAAGCGAACAACTACAATGAGCAGTTCTTC. This translates into CASSQANNYNEQFF.

This clonotype was seen more than once but under ten times. J is TRBJ2-7 and V is TRBV4-2, with D maybe TRBD2 (6 bases). CDR1 is LGHNA, CDR2 YNFKEQ, per germline. Trimming pared 4 bases from V and 2 bases from J, leaving 12 bases between. The CDR3 loop spans 14 amino acids. CDR3 coding DNA: TGTGCCAGCAGCCCCCAGGGACTCGCCTACGAGCAGTACTTC. Protein sequence: CASSPQGLAYEQYF.

The chain joins TRBV20-1 to TRBJ2-4; D is unclear. With the DNA end fitting TRBJ2-7 better, the J assignment may be wrong. The CDR3 runs 13 residues. Germline lookup yields CDR1 DFQATT and CDR2 SNEGSKA (reference sequence). CDR3 in DNA: TGCAGTGCTAGAGTAGGCTCGTCGGACGAGCAGTACTTC. Translated: CSARVGSSDEQYF.

This clonotype showed up just once. A read error is possible here, since a much larger clone lies one base away. The rearrangement joins TRBV3-1 to TRBJ2-7, with TRBD2 matching 8 bases. The end of the DNA is better explained by TRBJ2-5, so the J call may be wrong. CDR1 LGHDT and CDR2 YNNKEL come from the germline V gene (reference sequence). The CDR3 covers 15 residues. CDR3 residues: CASNQDRVAGKTQYF. The CDR3 region has the DNA TGTGCCAGCAACCAAGATCGGGTAGCGGGGAAGACCCAGTACTTC.

The chain recombines TRBV7-9 with TRBJ1-2; D gene uncertain. The length of the CDR3 is 14 residues. V was pared by 5 bases and J by 6 bases, with 16 bases between. CDR1 and CDR2 from the germline V gene are SEHNR and FQNEAQ (reference sequence). CDR3 residues: CASSRVGIANGYTF. CDR3 sequence (DNA): TGTGCCAGCAGCCGCGTTGGGATAGCGAATGGCTACACCTTC.

This clonotype was seen a few times. This chain uses TRBV18 with TRBJ2-4, with 10 nucleotides matching TRBD2. In germline, CDR1 is KGHSH, CDR2 LQKENI. The CDR3 is 16 residues long. V lost 0 bases, J lost 13 bases, and 12 bases stayed unmatched. In nucleotides, the CDR3 is TGTGCCAGCTCACCACCGGTAGCGGGAGGCCTGGCGGAGCAGTACTTC. Protein: CASSPPVAGGLAEQYF. The whole variable domain, filled in from reference TRBV18 and TRBJ2-4, reads NAGVMQNPRHLVRRRGQEARLRCSPMKGHSHVYWYRQLPEEGLKFMVYLQKENIIDESGMPKERFSAEFPKEGPSILRIQQVVRGDSAAYFCASSPPVAGGLAEQYFGAGTRLSVL.

Remarks on this clonotype: This may come from a read error, since a much larger clone is one base off. V is TRBV21-1 and J is TRBJ1-2; the table's D gene call, TRBD1, was not cross checked with the DNA. TRBV21-1 is given as a pseudogene. The CDR3 has 15 amino acids. As DNA, the CDR3 is TGTGCCAGCAGCACCCAACTTAAGGGAAAGGATGGCCACACCTTC. It yields the protein CASSTQLKGKDGHTF.

This clonotype was picked up a small number of times. The chain couples TRBV6-6 to TRBJ2-5, with D unclear. With 2 bases removed from V and 3 bases from J, the gap between germline ends came to 7 bases. Looked up from germline, CDR1 is MNHNY and CDR2 is SVGAGI (reference sequence). CDR3 length equals 13 residues. The CDR3 nucleotides are TGTGCCAGCAGTTACGGGTTAAAAGAGACCCAGTACTTC. Its protein product is CASSYGLKETQYF.

The chain is built from TRBV2 and TRBJ2-4, with D perhaps TRBD1 or TRBD2 (5 bases each). Judging by the DNA end, TRBJ2-7 fits better; the J call may be wrong. CDR1 is SNHLY, CDR2 FYNNEI, per germline. This CDR3 comprises 16 residues. The CDR3, as DNA: TGTGCCAGCAGTGAAGAGGGGCGAGCGGAGAACTACGAGCAGTACTTC. Translation: CASSEEGRAENYEQYF.

The V and J genes are TRBV20-1 and TRBJ2-1, with a tentative D call TRBD2 (6 bases). The CDR3 has 16 amino acids. The germline gives CDR1 DFQATT, CDR2 SNEGSKA (reference sequence). V lost 0 bases and J 9 bases, leaving 21 bases between the germline ends. The CDR3: CSARDVASATRGEQFF. In DNA, the CDR3 is TGCAGTGCTAGAGATGTTGCTAGCGCTACCCGGGGTGAGCAGTTCTTC.

This clonotype was recorded a few times. V and J are TRBV7-9 and TRBJ1-5, with a possible D match to TRBD1 (5 bases). This CDR3 is built from 16 residues. Trimming removed 5 bases from V and 6 bases from J, with 20 bases in between. CDR1 and CDR2 (germline): SEHNR, FQNEAQ (reference sequence). CDR3 residues: CASSPGGNRKVQPQHF. CDR3 DNA: TGTGCCAGCAGCCCCGGAGGAAACAGGAAGGTTCAGCCCCAGCATTTT.

This sequence joins TRBV3-1 and TRBJ2-7; 11 bases agree with TRBD1. From germline, CDR1 is LGHDT and CDR2 YNNKEL (reference sequence). This CDR3 contains 16 residues. Losses at the gene ends were 4 bases for V and 2 bases for J; bases not matched to a gene: 7. CDR3 sequence: CASSLSGGQGAYEQYF. CDR3 sequence (DNA): TGTGCCAGCAGCCTAAGTGGGGGACAGGGGGCCTACGAGCAGTACTTC.

The chain recombines TRBV19 with TRBJ2-4; D remains ambiguous. V was trimmed by 7 bases and J by 4 bases, leaving 11 bases between them. The CDR3 length is 13 residues. Germline V CDR1 and CDR2: LNHDA, SQIVND (reference sequence). This chain's CDR3 is CASKSEAKNIQYF. DNA for the CDR3: TGTGCCAGTAAATCAGAGGCAAAAAACATTCAGTACTTC.

This clonotype was picked up many times. The V call is TRBV7-2, the J call TRBJ1-2; unclear D gene. CDR1 and CDR2 from the germline V gene are SGHTA and FQGNSA. V was trimmed by 3 bases and J by 5 bases, leaving 10 bases between them. CDR3 length: 13 amino acids. DNA for the CDR3: TGTGCCAGCAGCTTTTCGCAGCTATATGGCTACACCTTC. Its protein is CASSFSQLYGYTF.

The chain is built from TRBV25-1 and TRBJ2-1; D assignment may be TRBD1 or TRBD2 (5 bases each). The DNA end is a closer match to TRBJ2-7, so the J assignment may be wrong. This CDR3 contains 14 residues. The V gene's germline CDR1 is MGHDK and CDR2 SYGVNS. CDR3 nucleotide sequence: TGTGCCAGCAGCCCCGACCCGGGGCACTACGAGCAGTACTTC. Protein sequence: CASSPDPGHYEQYF.

The rearrangement uses TRBV7-2 and TRBJ2-4; D gene unclear. With 5 bases removed from V and 4 bases from J, the gap between germline ends came to 12 bases. This CDR3 has 14 amino acids. Germline values: CDR1 SGHTA, CDR2 FQGNSA. This CDR3 is CASSPRPEKNIQYF. The CDR3 DNA is TGTGCCAGCAGCCCACGTCCAGAGAAAAACATTCAGTACTTC.

This clonotype was detected a few times. The rearrangement joins TRBV18 to TRBJ1-4; unclear D gene. CDR3 size: 16 residues. Trimming removed 2 bases at V and 3 bases at J, with 13 bases between. The V gene's germline CDR1 is KGHSH and CDR2 LQKENI. The CDR3 spells CASSPEYSASNEKLFF. Here the CDR3 DNA reads TGTGCCAGCTCACCAGAGTACAGCGCTTCTAATGAAAAACTGTTTTTT.